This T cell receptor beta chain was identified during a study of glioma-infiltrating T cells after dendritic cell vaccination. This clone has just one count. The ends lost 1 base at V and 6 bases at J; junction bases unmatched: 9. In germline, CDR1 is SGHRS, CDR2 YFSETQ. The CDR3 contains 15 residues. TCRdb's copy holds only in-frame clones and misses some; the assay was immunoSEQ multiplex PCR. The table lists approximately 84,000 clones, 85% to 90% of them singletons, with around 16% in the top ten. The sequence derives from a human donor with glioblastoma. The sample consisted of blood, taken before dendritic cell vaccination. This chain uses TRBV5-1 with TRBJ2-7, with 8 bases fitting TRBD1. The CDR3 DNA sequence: TGCGCCAGCAGCTTGTGGTTCCAGGGGGCGAGCGAGCAGTACTTC. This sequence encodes CASSLWFQGASEQYF. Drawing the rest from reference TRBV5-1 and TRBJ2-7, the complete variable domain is KAGVTQTPRYLIKTRGQQVTLSCSPISGHRSVSWYQQTPGQGLQFLFEYFSETQRNKGNFPGRFSGRQFSNSRSEMNVSTLELGDSALYLCASSLWFQGASEQYFGPGTRLTVT.